Following are 22 T cell receptor beta chains from one sample sequenced in a study of cytomegalovirus exposure and HLA in healthy donors. Using immunoSEQ multiplex PCR, the repertoire was profiled, and TCRdb retains in-frame clones only, with some absent. The data contain about 140,000 clones, roughly nine tenths of them singletons. Source material: PBMCs. All receptors come from a man younger than 35 in good health and CMV-seronegative.

The V call is TRBV5-1, the J call TRBJ2-7, with 7 bases fitting TRBD1. J gave up 5 bases and V 5 bases, and 13 bases lay outside the gene matches. Germline V gene lookup returns CDR1 SGHRS and CDR2 YFSETQ. The CDR3 is made up of 15 amino acids. CDR3 nucleotides: TGCGCCAGCAGTTACGACAGGGCCAGATTGAACGAGCAGTACTTC. It codes for CASSYDRARLNEQYF.

The rearrangement uses TRBV5-5 and TRBJ2-6; TRBD1 agrees at 8 bases. The germline gives CDR1 SGHKS, CDR2 YYEKEE (reference sequence). After removal of 1 base from V and 0 bases from J, the junction contained 12 bases not matched to a gene. This CDR3 comprises 20 residues. The CDR3 is CASSLRTGGHRPSGANVLTF. CDR3 in DNA: TGTGCCAGCAGCTTGAGAACAGGGGGTCATAGGCCCTCTGGGGCCAACGTCCTGACTTTC.

This chain uses TRBV28 with TRBJ2-7, with 12 positions matching TRBD1. CDR3 length: 16 residues. Germline CDR1 and CDR2: MDHEN and SYDVKM. V lost 4 bases and J lost 1; bases outside the gene matches: 5. In DNA form, the CDR3 reads TGTGCCAGCAGTTCTCCGGGACAGGGGGCTTCCTACGAGCAGTACTTC. Residues: CASSSPGQGASYEQYF.

The genes are TRBV12-5 and TRBJ1-6; D is uncertain. Germline CDR1 reads LGHNT; CDR2 reads FRNRAP. CDR3 length: 15 amino acids. The ends were cut back, 2 bases at V and 7 bases at J, with 12 bases in the middle. The CDR3 is CASGLTGGGNSPLHF. The DNA for the CDR3 is TGTGCTAGTGGTTTGACGGGAGGAGGAAATTCACCCCTCCACTTT.

V usage is TRBV6-1 and J usage is TRBJ2-1, with 8 bases identical to TRBD1. This CDR3 comprises 15 residues. J lost 5 bases, V lost 2 bases, and 5 bases had no gene match. CDR1 and CDR2 (germline): MNHNS, SASEGT. The CDR3 spells CASSEQGALHNEQFF. The CDR3 bases are TGTGCCAGCAGTGAACAGGGGGCCTTGCACAATGAGCAGTTCTTC.

The chain joins TRBV7-9 to TRBJ2-2; a weak D match, TRBD1 (5 bases). The CDR3 covers 14 residues. Trimming took 2 bases from V and 3 from J, leaving 7 bases between them. Looked up from germline, CDR1 is SEHNR and CDR2 is FQNEAQ (reference sequence). The CDR3 loop is CASSLRGYTGELFF. CDR3 nucleotide sequence: TGTGCCAGCAGCTTAAGGGGATACACCGGGGAGCTGTTTTTT.

CDR3: CASSLTQGSTEAFF. In DNA, the CDR3 is TGCGCCAGCAGTCTTACTCAGGGGAGCACTGAAGCTTTCTTT. The chain links TRBV4-1 to TRBJ1-1; tentatively, D is TRBD1 (6 bases). Germline V gene sequence: CDR1 MGHRA, CDR2 YSYEKL. The CDR3 runs to 14 residues. The V end lost 6 bases, the J end lost 4 bases, and 15 bases lay between the germline ends.

The chain combines TRBV27 with TRBJ1-3; 9 nucleotides align to TRBD1. V gave up 6 bases and J gave up 2 bases; unmatched junction bases: 5. The germline V gene encodes CDR1 MNHEY and CDR2 SMNVEV (reference sequence). The CDR3 contains 15 residues. CDR3 residues: CASSNRQGAGNTIYF. The CDR3 DNA reads as TGTGCCAGCAGCAACCGACAGGGGGCTGGAAACACCATATATTTT.

The rearrangement uses TRBV27 and TRBJ2-1; 14 bases match TRBD2. CDR1 and CDR2 (germline): MNHEY, SMNVEV (reference sequence). The CDR3 length is 16 residues. V was pared by 4 bases and J by 8 bases, with 7 bases of the junction left unmatched. The CDR3 loop is CASSSPTSGRAHEQFF. The CDR3 DNA reads as TGTGCCAGCAGTTCGCCGACTAGCGGGAGGGCGCATGAGCAGTTCTTC.

The V gene is TRBV19, the J gene TRBJ2-3; TRBD1 matches 7 bases. Germline CDR1 LNHDA, CDR2 SQIVND (reference sequence). CDR3 size: 15 residues. Trimming took 1 base from V and 6 from J; bases not matched to a gene: 7. CDR3 in DNA: TGTGCCAGTAGTATAGGTGACAGGGTGATGGATACGCAGTATTTT. Protein sequence: CASSIGDRVMDTQYF.

The chain has TRBV30 and TRBJ1-3; 8 nucleotides match TRBD1. The length of the CDR3 is 14 residues. The junction had 8 bases not matched to a gene; V was cut back by 1 base and J by 9 bases. Germline V gene sequence: CDR1 GTSNPN, CDR2 SVGIG (reference sequence). CDR3 in amino acids: CAWSEGTGWPTIYF. As DNA, the CDR3 is TGTGCCTGGAGTGAGGGGACAGGATGGCCCACCATATATTTT.

The chain carries TRBV7-8 and TRBJ2-2, with no clear D. The germline gives CDR1 SGHVS, CDR2 FQNEAQ. This CDR3 spans 13 amino acids. Trimming took 1 base from V and 6 from J, leaving 6 bases between them. The CDR3 spells CASSLVSSGELFF. CDR3 bases: TGTGCCAGCAGCTTAGTTAGCTCCGGGGAGCTGTTTTTT.

The V and J genes are TRBV7-9 and TRBJ2-2; D call uncertain. Germline V gives CDR1 SEHNR, CDR2 FQNEAQ (reference sequence). V gave up 0 bases and J gave up 7 bases, with 9 bases separating them. There are 14 residues in the CDR3. DNA of the CDR3: TGTGCCAGCAGCTTAGCCCAGGCTGGCGGGGAGCTGTTTTTT. Protein sequence: CASSLAQAGGELFF.

The J gene is TRBJ1-5, the V gene TRBV27; 7 nucleotides align to TRBD1. The germline V gene has CDR1 MNHEY and CDR2 SMNVEV (reference sequence). This CDR3 is 13 amino acids long. Losses at the gene ends were 6 bases for V and 5 bases for J; bases not matched to a gene: 4. CDR3 sequence: CASRDRADQPQHF. The CDR3 nucleotides are TGTGCCAGCAGAGACAGGGCGGATCAGCCCCAGCATTTT.

CDR3: CASSLMASRGIFNEQFF. As DNA, the CDR3 is TGTGCCAGCAGCTTAATGGCGAGCAGGGGTATTTTCAATGAGCAGTTCTTC. The V and J genes are TRBV11-2 and TRBJ2-1, with D perhaps matching TRBD1 (6 bases). Trimming removed 2 bases from V and 6 bases from J, with 20 bases in between. The CDR3 sequence is 17 residues long. Germline V gene data show CDR1 as SGHAT and CDR2 as FQNNGV.

The genes are TRBV27 and TRBJ1-1; the D gene is possibly TRBD1 (6 bases). The V gene lost 7 bases and the J gene lost 3 bases, with 18 bases spanning the gap. This CDR3 contains 15 residues. Germline assignment: CDR1 MNHEY and CDR2 SMNVEV (reference sequence). The CDR3 nucleotides are TGTGCCAGCAATCAAGGTGGGGGGGGCTACACTGAAGCTTTCTTT. This encodes CASNQGGGGYTEAFF.

This chain uses TRBV11-2 with TRBJ1-1, with D possibly matching TRBD1 (6 bases). Germline V gene lookup returns CDR1 SGHAT and CDR2 FQNNGV. Trimming left V 1 base short and J 4 bases short, with 7 bases between. The length of the CDR3 is 13 residues. The CDR3 reads CASSLVGGTEAFF. The DNA for the CDR3 is TGTGCCAGCAGCTTAGTAGGGGGCACTGAAGCTTTCTTT. Full variable domain (outside the CDR3, taken from reference TRBV11-2 and TRBJ1-1): EAGVAQSPRYKIIEKRQSVAFWCNPISGHATLYWYQQILGQGPKLLIQFQNNGVVDDSQLPKDRFSAERLKGVDSTLKIQPAKLEDSAVYLCASSLVGGTEAFFGQGTRLTVV.

The chain links TRBV29-1 to TRBJ2-3, with TRBD1 as a possible D gene (5 bases). With 3 bases removed from V and 1 base from J, the gap between germline ends came to 14 bases. The CDR3 has 15 amino acids. CDR1 and CDR2 (germline): SQVTM, ANQGSEA. CDR3: CSVEGQGWGTDTQYF. The CDR3 region has the DNA TGCAGCGTTGAGGGGCAGGGTTGGGGCACAGATACGCAGTATTTT.

This chain joins TRBV28 and TRBJ2-5; TRBD2 matches at 8 bases. V lost 6 bases to trimming and J lost 5 bases; unmatched junction nucleotides: 8. CDR1 and CDR2 (germline): MDHEN, SYDVKM. CDR3 size: 14 residues. CDR3 nucleotides: TGTGCCAGCAGCCGGAGCGGGAGAGGGGAGACCCAGTACTTC. Its translation: CASSRSGRGETQYF.

The chain uses TRBV9 and TRBJ2-5, with D possibly being TRBD1 (8 bases). Trimming left V 4 bases short and J 9 bases short, with 34 bases between. The germline V gene encodes CDR1 SGDLS and CDR2 YYNGEE. The CDR3 extends over 19 amino acids. The DNA for the CDR3 is TGTGCCAGCAGCTTCCAGGGGGGGGACAGGTACCCCGGTTTTGTAGCCCAGTACTTC. Translating gives CASSFQGGDRYPGFVAQYF.

The chain joins TRBV5-1 to TRBJ2-7; TRBD2 is a possible D gene (5 bases). The CDR3 length is 15 residues. The germline gives CDR1 SGHRS, CDR2 YFSETQ. The V end lost 0 bases, the J end lost 1 base, and 11 bases lay between the germline ends. The CDR3 nucleotides read TGCGCCAGCAGCTTGGTGGCGGGTCCTTCCTACGAGCAGTACTTC. It is translated as CASSLVAGPSYEQYF.

The chain employs TRBV5-6 and TRBJ2-3, with D tentatively TRBD2 (5 bases). This CDR3 is built from 14 residues. V lost 4 bases to trimming and J lost 4 bases, with 13 bases between them. Looked up from germline, CDR1 is SGHDT and CDR2 is YYEEEE. The CDR3 DNA is TGTGCCAGCAGCCCCACCGGGGTGGCAGATACGCAGTATTTT. Amino acids: CASSPTGVADTQYF. The complete variable domain, with remaining parts taken from reference TRBV5-6 and TRBJ2-3, reads DAGVTQSPTHLIKTRGQQVTLRCSPKSGHDTVSWYQQALGQGPQFIFQYYEEEERQRGNFPDRFSGHQFPNYSSELNVNALLLGDSALYLCASSPTGVADTQYFGPGTRLTVL.